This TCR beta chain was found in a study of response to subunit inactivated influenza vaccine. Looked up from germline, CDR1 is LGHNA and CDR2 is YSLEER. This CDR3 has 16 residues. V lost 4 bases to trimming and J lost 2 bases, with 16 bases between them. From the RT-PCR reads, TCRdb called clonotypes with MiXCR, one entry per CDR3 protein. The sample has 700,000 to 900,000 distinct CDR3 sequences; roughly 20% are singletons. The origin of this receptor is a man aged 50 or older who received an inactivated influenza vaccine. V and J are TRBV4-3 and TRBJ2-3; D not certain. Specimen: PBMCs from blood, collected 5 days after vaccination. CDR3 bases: TGCGCCAGCAGCCCCTGGTCTATCAGCCCCACAGATACGCAGTATTTT. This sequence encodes CASSPWSISPTDTQYF.